A selection of T cell receptor beta chains follows, all from one sample in a study of cytomegalovirus exposure and HLA in healthy donors. This table comes from immunoSEQ multiplex PCR, and its TCRdb copy is limited to in-frame clones, with some not included. The sample records 250,000 to 350,000 clones, 72% being singletons. The sequencing sample was made of PBMCs. The receptors derive from a female donor in good health and CMV-seronegative. The conserved cysteine and the conserved F or W are not part of the CDR3 here.

TRBJ1-1 | TRBV4-2 | ASSPWLEVTEAF
TRBJ1-1 | TRBV6-1 | ASKGTPLNTEAF
TRBJ2-3 | TRBV29-1 | TGSPTDTQY
TRBJ2-7 | TRBV5-1 | ASSSPSGASYEQY
TRBJ2-3 | TRBV20-1 | SALSPDTQY
TRBJ2-5 | TRBV7-2 | ASTPGQGVPETQY
TRBJ2-5 | TRBV7-9 | ASSLLAGGPPEETQY
TRBJ2-1 | TRBV5-8 | ASSWTGLAGVSDEQF
TRBJ2-7 | TRBV28 | ASSLARQGSYEQY
TRBJ1-1 | TRBV30 | AWRKTGGMNTEAF
TRBJ2-7 | TRBV19 | ASNGLAGPYEQY
TRBJ1-4 | TRBV7-9 | ASSLNLENEKLF
TRBJ1-2 | TRBV5-8 | ASSPQVNYGYT
TRBJ1-2 | TRBV9 | ASSKGTGVYGYT
TRBJ2-1 | TRBV20-1 | SAPAEEQF
TRBJ1-1 | TRBV19 | ASTRQGVSEAF
TRBJ2-4 | TRBV19 | ASSMVGNIQY
TRBJ2-2 | TRBV19 | ASTATSGNPTGELF
TRBJ2-7 | TRBV28 | ASSSAGQSPYEQY
TRBJ1-1 | TRBV6-5 | ASSYSQGVATEAF
TRBJ2-1 | TRBV5-1 | ASSPVRTSSYNEQF
TRBJ1-4 | TRBV6-5 | ASSSEGSTNEKLF
TRBJ2-7 | TRBV5-5 | ASSPPHRVQDEQY
TRBJ1-1 | TRBV21-1 | ASSGRGITEAF
TRBJ2-5 | TRBV7-9 | ASSSPYGMEETQY
TRBJ2-7 | TRBV7-9 | SSGWSGTSGYEQY
TRBJ2-7 | TRBV5-5 | ASEGGSYEQY
TRBJ1-1 | TRBV4-2 | ASSQKGTGGRNTEAF
TRBJ2-5 | TRBV28 | ASSLPDHGTGGLETQY
TRBJ2-3 | TRBV5-4 | ASTPGGDTQY
TRBJ1-4 | TRBV7-9 | ASSLVQGSLEKLF
TRBJ2-7 | TRBV6-1 | ASSSSRYEQY
TRBJ1-5 | TRBV5-4 | ASSPTADSNQPQH
TRBJ1-1 | TRBV5-7 | ASSLCPGPKGPEAF
TRBJ2-3 | TRBV6-1 | ASSWDRDTQY
TRBJ2-1 | TRBV5-1 | ASSPPGLANEQF
TRBJ2-7 | TRBV27 | ASSIQGLSLYEQY
TRBJ2-4 | TRBV5-6 | ASSPAWLAGRNIQY
TRBJ2-1 | TRBV6-4 | ASRIAGGTGEQF
TRBJ1-5 | TRBV6-5 | ASAQGAGQPQH
TRBJ2-7 | TRBV11-3 | ASSLPGQYEQY
TRBJ2-7 | TRBV18 | ASSPPGPKYEQY
TRBJ2-7 | TRBV5-1 | ASSGAGRSYEQY
TRBJ1-5 | TRBV19 | ASSMAVASNQPQH
TRBJ2-7 | TRBV7-9 | SSSLELASMEQY